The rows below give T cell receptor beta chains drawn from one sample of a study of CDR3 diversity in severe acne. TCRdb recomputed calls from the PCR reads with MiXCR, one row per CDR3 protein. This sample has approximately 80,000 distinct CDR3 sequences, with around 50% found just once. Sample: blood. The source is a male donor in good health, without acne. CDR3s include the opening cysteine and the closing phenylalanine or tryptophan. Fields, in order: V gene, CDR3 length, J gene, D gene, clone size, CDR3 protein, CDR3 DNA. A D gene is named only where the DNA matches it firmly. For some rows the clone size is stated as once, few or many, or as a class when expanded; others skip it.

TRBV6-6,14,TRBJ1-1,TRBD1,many,CASSYGGSGGAVTF,TGTGCCAGCAGTTACGGTGGTTCAGGGGGCGCGGTTACATTT
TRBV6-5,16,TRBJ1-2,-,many,CASSYGQPREDYGYTF,TGTGCCAGCAGTTACGGGCAGCCTCGAGAGGACTATGGCTACACCTTC
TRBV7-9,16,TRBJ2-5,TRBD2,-,CASSHGLAGGFETQYF,TGTGCCAGCAGCCACGGACTAGCGGGTGGATTCGAGACCCAGTACTTC
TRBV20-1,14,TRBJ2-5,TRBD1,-,CSARDTGANQPQYF,TGCAGTGCTAGAGATACAGGGGCCAATCAGCCCCAGTACTTC
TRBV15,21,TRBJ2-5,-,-,CATSRDAQTDGYTFGSGTRYF,-
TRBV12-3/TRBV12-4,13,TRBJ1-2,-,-,CASSSPGAGGYTF,TGTGCCAGCAGTTCCCCGGGGGCGGGAGGCTACACCTTC
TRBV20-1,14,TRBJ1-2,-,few,CSATLGGLGYGYTF,TGCAGTGCTACCCTGGGGGGGCTTGGCTATGGCTACACCTTC
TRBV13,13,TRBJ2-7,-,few,CASSLWGRIEQYF,TGTGCCAGCAGCTTATGGGGGCGCATCGAGCAGTACTTC
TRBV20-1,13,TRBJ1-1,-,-,CSASGLMNTEAFF,TGCAGTGCCTCGGGACTAATGAACACTGAAGCTTTCTTT
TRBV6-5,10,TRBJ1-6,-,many,CATGNSPLHF,TGTGCCACCGGGAATTCACCCCTCCACTTT
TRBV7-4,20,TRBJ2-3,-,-,CASSLKIGTGKPPRTDTQYF,TGTGCCAGCAGCTTGAAAATCGGGACCGGCAAACCCCCGCGCACAGATACGCAGTATTTT
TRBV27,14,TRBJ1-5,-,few,CASSGDGNNQPQHF,TGTGCCAGCAGCGGCGACGGAAATAATCAGCCCCAGCATTTT
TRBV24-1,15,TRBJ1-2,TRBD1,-,CATSDGWAYRGGYTF,TGTGCCACCAGTGATGGGTGGGCCTACAGGGGCGGCTACACCTTC
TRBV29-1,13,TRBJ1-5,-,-,CSVGRGGNQPQHF,TGCAGCGTAGGGAGGGGAGGCAATCAGCCCCAGCATTTT